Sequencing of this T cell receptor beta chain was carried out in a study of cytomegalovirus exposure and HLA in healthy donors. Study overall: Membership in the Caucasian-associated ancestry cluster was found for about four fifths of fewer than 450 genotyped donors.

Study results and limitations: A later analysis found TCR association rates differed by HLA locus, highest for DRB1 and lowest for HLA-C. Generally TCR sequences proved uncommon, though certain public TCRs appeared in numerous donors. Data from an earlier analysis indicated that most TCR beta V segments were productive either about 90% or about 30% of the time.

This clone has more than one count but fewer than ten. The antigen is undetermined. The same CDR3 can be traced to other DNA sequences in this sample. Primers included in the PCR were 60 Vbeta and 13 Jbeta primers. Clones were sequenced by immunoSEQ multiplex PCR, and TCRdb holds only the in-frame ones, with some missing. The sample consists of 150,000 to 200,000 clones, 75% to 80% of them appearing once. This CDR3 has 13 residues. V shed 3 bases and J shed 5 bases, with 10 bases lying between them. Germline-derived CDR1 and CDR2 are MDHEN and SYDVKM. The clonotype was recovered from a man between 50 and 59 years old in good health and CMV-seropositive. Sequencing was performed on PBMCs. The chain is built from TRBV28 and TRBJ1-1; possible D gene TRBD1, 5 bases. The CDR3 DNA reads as TGTGCCAGCAGTTTGCAGGGATATACTGAAGCTTTCTTT. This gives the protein CASSLQGYTEAFF. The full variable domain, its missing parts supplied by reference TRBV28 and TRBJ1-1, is DVKVTQSSRYLVKRTGEKVFLECVQDMDHENMFWYRQDPGLGLRLIYFSYDVKMKEKGDIPEGYSVSREKKERFSLILESASTNQTSMYLCASSLQGYTEAFFGQGTRLTVV.